The 18 T cell receptor beta chains below all came from one sample that was sequenced in a study of T cells in Graves' hyperthyroidism and ophthalmopathy. The CDR3 regions of TCR beta were amplified from RNA transcripts. First-round RT-PCR of the TCR CDR3 relied on the HTBI primer set. TCRdb analysed the multiplex PCR reads with MiXCR anew, one entry per CDR3 protein. The sample carries 500,000 to 650,000 distinct CDR3 sequences, more than 12% recorded once. The sequencing input was blood. Receptor source: a woman aged 45-65 years with Graves' ophthalmopathy.

Worth noting for this clonotype: It may be a read error: a sequence one base away is much more abundant. The chain is built from TRBV5-1 and TRBJ2-7, with 8 bases aligning to TRBD2. Germline V gene data show CDR1 as SGHRS and CDR2 as YFSETQ. This CDR3 is 14 amino acids long. J lost 4 bases, V lost 1 base, and 4 bases had no gene match. CDR3 residues: CASSLRREAYEQYF. As DNA, the CDR3 is TGCGCCAGCAGCTTGAGGCGGGAGGCGTACGAGCAGTACTTC. The whole variable domain, filled in from reference TRBV5-1 and TRBJ2-7, reads KAGVTQTPRYLIKTRGQQVTLSCSPISGHRSVSWYQQTPGQGLQFLFEYFSETQRNKGNFPGRFSGRQFSNSRSEMNVSTLELGDSALYLCASSLRREAYEQYFGPGTRLTVT.

This clonotype was picked up many times. This chain uses TRBV11-2 with TRBJ2-3; TRBD1 is a possible D gene (5 bases). Trimming left V 5 bases short and J 0 bases short, with 12 bases between. The germline CDR1 and CDR2 sequences are SGHAT and FQNNGV. The CDR3 length is 15 residues. CDR3 sequence (DNA): TGTGCCAGCAGCCAACTTACAGGCAGCACAGATACGCAGTATTTT. Its protein is CASSQLTGSTDTQYF.

This clonotype was seen a handful of times. A read error may explain this, as a much larger clone is one base away. The chain uses TRBV29-1 and TRBJ2-3, with D possibly TRBD2 on 6 matching bases. The CDR3 extends over 14 amino acids. Germline CDR1 and CDR2: SQVTM and ANQGSEA. Trimming removed 4 bases at V and 2 bases at J, with 13 bases between. CDR3 region: CSVASAGLTDTQYF. The CDR3 DNA follows: TGCAGCGTTGCTAGCGCGGGTCTCACAGATACGCAGTATTTT.

This clonotype has only one observation. V is TRBV6-2 or TRBV6-3 and J is TRBJ2-2, with a weak D call TRBD1 (5 bases). V was cut by 5 bases and J by 1 base, with 11 bases left in between. CDR3 length equals 15 residues. CDR1 MNHEY and CDR2 SVGEGT come from the germline V gene. In DNA, the CDR3 is TGTGCCAGCAGTCCTCAGGGATTGAACACCGGGGAGCTGTTTTTT. Translated: CASSPQGLNTGELFF.

This clonotype showed up many times. The rearrangement links TRBV7-9 to TRBJ2-1; 10 nucleotides line up with TRBD1. Losses at the gene ends were 1 base for V and 4 bases for J; bases not matched to a gene: 4. The CDR3 contains 16 residues. Germline V gives CDR1 SEHNR, CDR2 FQNEAQ (reference sequence). The CDR3 DNA sequence: TGTGCCAGCAGCTTAGGGGACAGGGGATCTTACAATGAGCAGTTCTTC. It translates to CASSLGDRGSYNEQFF.

V gene TRBV4-3 combines with J gene TRBJ1-5; no clear D. This CDR3 is built from 13 residues. The germline CDR1 and CDR2 sequences are LGHNA and YSLEER. V lost 3 bases to trimming and J lost 3 bases, with 6 bases between them. The chain's CDR3 is CASSQIVNQPQHF. The CDR3 DNA follows: TGCGCCAGCAGCCAGATAGTCAATCAGCCCCAGCATTTT.

This clonotype was detected many times. This rearrangement joins TRBV7-2 to TRBJ2-7; TRBD2 aligns across 16 bases. Germline V lookup: CDR1 SGHTA, CDR2 FQGNSA. The CDR3 spans 18 residues. After removal of 6 bases from V and 1 base from J, the junction contained 9 bases not matched to a gene. CDR3 sequence: CASSSRGLAGGVSYEQYF. The CDR3 DNA sequence: TGTGCCAGCAGTTCTCGGGGACTAGCGGGAGGGGTATCCTACGAGCAGTACTTC.

This clonotype has a count of ten or more. The chain carries TRBV30 and TRBJ2-7; the D gene could be TRBD1 or TRBD2 (5 bases each). Germline CDR1 reads GTSNPN; CDR2 reads SVGIG (reference sequence). The CDR3 loop spans 13 amino acids. Trimming stripped 5 bases from V and 3 bases from J, with 14 bases between. CDR3: CAWDPGRSYEQYF. Here the CDR3 DNA reads TGTGCCTGGGACCCGGGACGAAGCTACGAGCAGTACTTC.

At least ten counts were recorded for this clonotype. The V call is TRBV27, the J call TRBJ2-7; 10 nucleotides align to TRBD2. CDR1 and CDR2 from the germline V gene are MNHEY and SMNVEV (reference sequence). This CDR3 region has 15 residues. The ends lost 5 bases at V and 1 base at J; junction bases unmatched: 5. CDR3 loop: CASSRALAGSYEQYF. CDR3 DNA sequence: TGTGCCAGCAGTAGGGCACTAGCGGGATCCTACGAGCAGTACTTC.

The chain carries TRBV28 and TRBJ2-7; 12 nucleotides match TRBD2. Trimming took 10 bases from V and 9 from J; bases not matched to a gene: 13. From germline, CDR1 is MDHEN and CDR2 SYDVKM. CDR3 size: 14 residues. CDR3 DNA: TGTGCCACCCCTAGCGGGAGGGCCGTACAGGGGCAGTACTTC. Translating it yields CATPSGRAVQGQYF.

This clonotype was found a few times. The chain links TRBV7-9 to TRBJ2-4; the D call may be TRBD1 or TRBD2 (6 bases each). Trimming removed 3 bases at V and 10 bases at J, with 13 bases between. CDR3 length equals 13 residues. CDR1 is SEHNR and CDR2 is FQNEAQ in the germline V gene (reference sequence). Here the CDR3 reads CASSFPGADIQYF. CDR3 nucleotides: TGTGCCAGCAGCTTCCCGGGGGCGGATATTCAGTACTTC.

This clonotype was picked up many times. The chain joins TRBV7-9 to TRBJ1-5; no definite D call. Trimming left V 1 base short and J 7 bases short, with 8 bases between. This CDR3 contains 13 residues. CDR1 and CDR2 from the germline V gene are SEHNR and FQNEAQ (reference sequence). CDR3 sequence reads: CASSLGEGQPQHF. The CDR3 DNA sequence: TGTGCCAGCAGCTTAGGTGAAGGCCAGCCCCAGCATTTT.

This clonotype was observed a handful of times. CDR3: CASSRPDRAYNSPLHF. The CDR3, as DNA: TGTGCCAGTAGCCGCCCGGACAGGGCTTATAATTCACCCCTCCACTTT. The rearrangement uses TRBV19 and TRBJ1-6, with 8 nucleotides matching TRBD1. The CDR3 runs 16 residues. CDR1 and CDR2 from the germline V gene are LNHDA and SQIVND (reference sequence). V shed 6 bases, J shed 4 bases, and the junction held 8 bases outside the gene matches.

This clonotype was recorded many times. The V and J genes are TRBV11-2 and TRBJ2-1, with 13 bases identical to TRBD2. The CDR3 is 18 amino acids. The ends lost 6 bases at V and 5 bases at J; junction bases unmatched: 13. CDR1 is SGHAT and CDR2 is FQNNGV in the germline V gene. CDR3 DNA sequence: TGTGCCAGCAGGGCCGGGACTAGCGGGAAGTTAGGGGACAATGAGCAGTTCTTC. Protein product: CASRAGTSGKLGDNEQFF.

This clonotype appeared many times. This chain uses TRBV3-1 with TRBJ2-3, with D tentatively TRBD1 or TRBD2 (5 bases each). This CDR3 is 17 amino acids long. Germline assignment: CDR1 LGHDT and CDR2 YNNKEL (reference sequence). V shed 0 bases and J shed 0 bases, with 13 bases lying between them. The CDR3 DNA follows: TGTGCCAGCAGCCAAGATATCGGGGCCTTGAGCACAGATACGCAGTATTTT. Translating gives CASSQDIGALSTDTQYF.

The V call is TRBV7-6, the J call TRBJ1-2; D not certain. V was shortened by 1 base and J by 3 bases, with 24 bases between the two germline ends. Germline CDR1 and CDR2: SGHVS and FNYEAQ. This CDR3 has 19 amino acids. The CDR3, as DNA: TGTGCCAGCAGCTTAGGGGTGGCGGTGGCAGGCGCCCCTCACTATGGCTACACCTTC. It yields the protein CASSLGVAVAGAPHYGYTF.

The chain joins TRBV5-4 to TRBJ1-1, with unresolved D. V shed 2 bases and J shed 1 base, with 12 bases lying between them. Germline-derived CDR1 and CDR2 are SGHNT and YYREEE (reference sequence). This CDR3 is built from 15 residues. CDR3 protein: CASSFEGRRNTEAFF. CDR3 sequence (DNA): TGTGCCAGCAGCTTTGAGGGCAGGAGGAACACTGAAGCTTTCTTT.

This clonotype occurred many times. The chain's CDR3 is CSARDLSPRSSYNEQFF. The DNA for the CDR3 is TGCAGTGCTAGAGATCTCTCTCCCCGGAGCTCCTACAATGAGCAGTTCTTC. The genes are TRBV20-1 and TRBJ2-1, with unresolved D. The CDR3 consists of 17 residues. Germline V gene sequence: CDR1 DFQATT, CDR2 SNEGSKA (reference sequence). Trimming cost V 0 bases and J 0 bases, with 15 bases left between them.